This passage covers 8 T cell receptor beta chains from one sample sequenced in a study of cytomegalovirus exposure and HLA in healthy donors (TCRdb year 2017). Library prep was done by the immunoSEQ multiplex PCR assay. For the multiplex PCR, a mixture combining 60 forward primers for TCR Vbeta segments and 13 reverse primers for TCR Jbeta segments was used. TCRdb mirrors the immuneACCESS table, restricted to in-frame sequences. Some clones are absent from its copies; in checked studies, under half trace to an unresolved V gene, and the reason for the others is unknown. This specimen's table enumerates about 100,000 clones. The ten largest clones take up 0.5% to 0.7% of the sample. Specimen: PBMCs. These receptors originate from a man aged 50 to 60 in good health and CMV-seronegative.

The gene calls are TRBV15 and TRBJ2-7; D is perhaps TRBD1 (5 bases). This CDR3 is 15 amino acids long. V shed 1 base and J shed 2 bases, with 12 bases lying between them. The germline V gene encodes CDR1 LNHNV and CDR2 YYDKDF (reference sequence). The CDR3 DNA reads TGTGCCACCAGCAGAGGTCTGGACACCGCCTACGAGCAGTACTTC. Residues: CATSRGLDTAYEQYF.

The V call is TRBV7-6, the J call TRBJ2-2; no reliable D call. Germline V gene sequence: CDR1 SGHVS, CDR2 FNYEAQ. This CDR3 is built from 13 residues. Trimming left V 5 bases short and J 7 bases short, with 11 bases between. The CDR3, as DNA: TGTGCCAGCAGCCCCGGAGCTGGCGGGGAGCTGTTTTTT. The encoded protein is CASSPGAGGELFF.

The CDR3 spells CASTLRAGGTYEQYF. In nucleotides, the CDR3 is TGTGCCAGCACCCTTCGAGCGGGAGGAACCTACGAGCAGTACTTC. The chain combines TRBV7-3 with TRBJ2-7, with TRBD2 matching over 9 bases. Germline-derived CDR1 and CDR2 are SGHTA and FQGTGA. With 7 bases clipped from V and 2 bases from J, the junction kept 9 bases outside the gene matches. The CDR3 is 15 residues long.

The V and J genes are TRBV11-2 and TRBJ2-4, with 8 bases fitting TRBD1. Germline CDR1 reads SGHAT; CDR2 reads FQNNGV. The CDR3 loop spans 14 amino acids. Unmatched junction bases numbered 4, after V lost 3 bases and J lost 6 bases. CDR3 nucleotides: TGTGCCAGCAGCTTGACAGGGGTAATAAACATTCAGTACTTC. Amino acids: CASSLTGVINIQYF.

V is TRBV7-9 and J is TRBJ2-7, with TRBD2 identical over 11 bases. V was clipped by 3 bases and J by 2 bases; unmatched bases: 12. Germline lookup yields CDR1 SEHNR and CDR2 FQNEAQ (reference sequence). The CDR3 is 18 amino acids. This CDR3 reads CASSFETSGSPEPYEQYF. CDR3 DNA sequence: TGTGCCAGCAGCTTTGAAACTAGCGGGAGCCCCGAACCCTACGAGCAGTACTTC.

The chain is built from TRBV5-1 and TRBJ2-2; 8 bases agree with TRBD2. The CDR3 is 16 residues long. V lost 2 bases to trimming and J lost 0 bases; unmatched junction nucleotides: 3. CDR1 and CDR2 from the germline V gene are SGHRS and YFSETQ. The CDR3 loop is CASSLGGGTNTGELFF. Here the CDR3 DNA reads TGCGCCAGCAGCTTAGGCGGGGGGACGAACACCGGGGAGCTGTTTTTT.

The V and J genes are TRBV27 and TRBJ2-7, with a possible D match to TRBD2 (6 bases). V lost 6 bases, J lost 2 bases, and 14 bases lay in between. In germline, CDR1 is MNHEY, CDR2 SMNVEV (reference sequence). The CDR3 spans 14 residues. The CDR3 region is CASSSGVRPYEQYF. As DNA, the CDR3 is TGTGCCAGCAGCTCGGGGGTCCGGCCCTACGAGCAGTACTTC.

The V and J genes are TRBV11-3 and TRBJ2-3; 8 positions agree with TRBD2. Germline V gives CDR1 SGHNT, CDR2 YENEEA. The CDR3 runs 16 residues. V lost 0 bases, J lost 1 base, and 3 bases stayed unmatched. The CDR3 spells CASSLEGAGGTDTQYF. CDR3 DNA: TGTGCCAGCAGCTTAGAGGGAGCGGGAGGCACAGATACGCAGTATTTT.